One and the same sample provided the 26 T cell receptor beta chains below, sequenced in a study of chemoradiotherapy in HPV16-positive cancers. The data were produced by immunoSEQ multiplex PCR, yet TCRdb's version contains in-frame clones alone and is incomplete. The sample holds tens of thousands of clones, about 86% seen once. The sample consisted of blood, taken from a patient who underwent chemoradiotherapy. The receptors stem from a human donor with HPV-associated anogenital cancer.

V usage is TRBV7-8 and J usage is TRBJ2-5, with TRBD1 matching over 8 bases. V shed 6 bases, J shed 5 bases, and the junction held 8 bases outside the gene matches. This CDR3 is 14 amino acids long. Germline V CDR1 and CDR2: SGHVS, FQNEAQ. The DNA for the CDR3 is TGTGCCAGCAGAATAGGGACAGGTCTGGAGACCCAGTACTTC. This translates into CASRIGTGLETQYF.

This clone was counted once. The chain uses TRBV7-9 and TRBJ1-5, with D possibly matching TRBD1 (5 bases). V was shortened by 5 bases and J by 4 bases, with 12 bases between the two germline ends. Per germline, CDR1 SEHNR and CDR2 FQNEAQ (reference sequence). The length of the CDR3 is 14 residues. CDR3 sequence reads: CASSVGDANQPQHF. The DNA for the CDR3 is TGTGCCAGCAGCGTCGGGGACGCAAATCAGCCCCAGCATTTT.

The J gene is TRBJ1-2, the V gene TRBV7-2; D unclear. V was trimmed by 5 bases and J by 4 bases, leaving 11 bases between them. Germline V gives CDR1 SGHTA, CDR2 FQGNSA. The CDR3 sequence is 13 residues long. As DNA, the CDR3 is TGTGCCAGCAGCGTAGAGGGAATCTATGGCTACACCTTC. This gives the protein CASSVEGIYGYTF.

This sequence joins TRBV19 and TRBJ1-2; D not certain. The CDR3 length is 14 residues. The V end lost 7 bases, the J end lost 4 bases, and 16 bases lay between the germline ends. Germline CDR1 LNHDA, CDR2 SQIVND (reference sequence). CDR3 amino acids: CASKGQTGSYGYTF. The CDR3 region has the DNA TGTGCCAGTAAGGGTCAGACCGGTAGCTATGGCTACACCTTC. Filled out from reference TRBV19 and TRBJ1-2, the complete variable domain reads DGGITQSPKYLFRKEGQNVTLSCEQNLNHDAMYWYRQDPGQGLRLIYYSQIVNDFQKGDIAEGYSVSREKKESFPLTVTSAQKNPTAFYLCASKGQTGSYGYTFGSGTRLTVV.

The gene calls are TRBV18 and TRBJ2-1; 7 bases agree with TRBD2. J gave up 0 bases and V 6 bases, and 8 bases lay outside the gene matches. CDR3 size: 16 residues. The V gene's germline CDR1 is KGHSH and CDR2 LQKENI. CDR3 protein: CASSLTSEDSYNEQFF. The DNA for the CDR3 is TGTGCCAGCTCCCTCACTAGCGAGGACTCCTACAATGAGCAGTTCTTC.

The chain joins TRBV18 to TRBJ2-1, with 7 positions matching TRBD2. The germline CDR1 and CDR2 sequences are KGHSH and LQKENI. The CDR3 sequence is 16 residues long. The junction had 5 bases not matched to a gene; V was cut back by 0 bases and J by 3 bases. The CDR3 loop reads CASSPPAPGGYNEQFF. In DNA form, the CDR3 reads TGTGCCAGCTCACCACCTGCGCCGGGGGGCTACAATGAGCAGTTCTTC.

J is TRBJ1-1 and V is TRBV18; D is perhaps TRBD1 (6 bases). Germline-derived CDR1 and CDR2 are KGHSH and LQKENI. V was trimmed by 0 bases and J by 5 bases, leaving 10 bases between them. This CDR3 region has 14 residues. The CDR3, as DNA: TGTGCCAGCTCACCACCCCCAGGGGTGACTGAAGCTTTCTTT. Amino acid sequence: CASSPPPGVTEAFF.

This clone was seen just once. The chain is built from TRBV5-1 and TRBJ1-4, with a possible D match to TRBD1 (5 bases). The CDR3 is 15 residues long. Germline loops: CDR1 SGHRS, CDR2 YFSETQ. V was clipped by 0 bases and J by 3 bases, with 9 bases between them. The CDR3 region is CASSLVGEANEKLFF. Written as DNA, the CDR3 is TGCGCCAGCAGCTTGGTAGGGGAGGCTAATGAAAAACTGTTTTTT.

This clone has more than one count but fewer than ten. The chain couples TRBV25-1 to TRBJ1-4, with a weak D call TRBD1 (6 bases). This CDR3 spans 14 amino acids. Germline V gives CDR1 MGHDK, CDR2 SYGVNS. The V end was cut by 1 base, the J end by 7 bases, with 10 bases between. The CDR3 DNA reads TGTGCCAGCAGTGAATGGGGGCTTGGTGAAAAACTGTTTTTT. Encoded protein: CASSEWGLGEKLFF.

This chain joins TRBV9 and TRBJ1-1; 8 positions match TRBD1. The length of the CDR3 is 15 residues. The germline gives CDR1 SGDLS, CDR2 YYNGEE. V was pared by 2 bases and J by 3 bases, with 6 bases of the junction left unmatched. The CDR3 sequence: CASSVATGVYTEAFF. DNA for the CDR3: TGTGCCAGCAGCGTGGCGACAGGGGTTTACACTGAAGCTTTCTTT.

The chain uses TRBV10-1 and TRBJ1-1; D call uncertain. Trimming took 3 bases from V and 1 from J, leaving 6 bases between them. This CDR3 is built from 13 residues. Germline V gene lookup returns CDR1 WNHNN and CDR2 SYGVQD (reference sequence). The CDR3 reads CASSDQENTEAFF. The DNA of the CDR3 is TGCGCCAGCAGTGATCAGGAGAACACTGAAGCTTTCTTT.

This clone is a singleton in its sample. The CDR3 DNA sequence: TGTGCCAGTAGTATTTCCGGGACGGCGAACACTGAAGCTTTCTTT. Translation gives CASSISGTANTEAFF. V is TRBV19 and J is TRBJ1-1; possibly TRBD1 for D (5 bases). Germline CDR1 reads LNHDA; CDR2 reads SQIVND (reference sequence). This CDR3 is 15 amino acids long. Between the trimmed V and J ends, which lost 3 bases and 1 base, there was a span of 12 bases.

The chain has TRBV6-1 and TRBJ2-7; D not certain. CDR1 and CDR2 (germline): MNHNS, SASEGT. Trimming took off 1 base at V and 3 bases at J, with 7 bases between the two ends. CDR3 length: 13 amino acids. CDR3 sequence reads: CASSEGSFYEQYF. CDR3 DNA sequence: TGTGCCAGCAGTGAAGGCAGTTTCTACGAGCAGTACTTC.

The chain recombines TRBV9 with TRBJ1-4; D gene ambiguous. From germline, CDR1 is SGDLS and CDR2 YYNGEE. V was pared by 0 bases and J by 7 bases, with 7 bases between. The CDR3 length is 13 residues. Written as DNA, the CDR3 is TGTGCCAGCAGCGTAGGGGAGGGTGAAAAACTGTTTTTT. It encodes CASSVGEGEKLFF.

V and J are TRBV7-2 and TRBJ2-3; D gene uncertain. In germline, CDR1 is SGHTA, CDR2 FQGNSA. This CDR3 contains 15 residues. V was clipped by 1 base and J by 1 base, with 9 bases between them. This chain's CDR3 is CASSLDPIGTDTQYF. The CDR3 DNA follows: TGTGCCAGCAGCTTAGACCCCATTGGCACAGATACGCAGTATTTT.

The chain combines TRBV6-1 with TRBJ2-1; TRBD1 aligns across 7 bases. The CDR3 is 17 residues long. V was pared by 4 bases and J by 3 bases, with 12 bases of the junction left unmatched. CDR1 is MNHNS, CDR2 SASEGT, per germline. This CDR3 is CASSVPPDRADYNEQFF. The CDR3 DNA follows: TGTGCCAGCAGTGTACCCCCTGACAGGGCCGACTACAATGAGCAGTTCTTC.

This rearrangement joins TRBV5-1 to TRBJ1-1, with 7 nucleotides matching TRBD1. V lost 2 bases and J lost 5; bases outside the gene matches: 9. CDR3 length equals 15 residues. CDR1 and CDR2 from the germline V gene are SGHRS and YFSETQ. CDR3 region: CASSLTQGGRTEAFF. For the CDR3, the DNA is TGCGCCAGCAGCTTAACCCAGGGGGGGAGGACTGAAGCTTTCTTT.

This sequence joins TRBV4-2 and TRBJ2-5; tentative D call: TRBD1 (5 bases). Per the germline V gene, CDR1 is LGHNA and CDR2 is YNFKEQ. The CDR3 length is 16 residues. V was cut by 1 base and J by 0 bases, with 12 bases left in between. The CDR3 DNA reads as TGTGCCAGCAGCCAAGGTCGGCAGGGCTACCAAGAGACCCAGTACTTC. Its translation: CASSQGRQGYQETQYF.

This sequence joins TRBV5-1 and TRBJ2-5; D gene unclear. The length of the CDR3 is 14 residues. V was clipped by 0 bases and J by 4 bases, with 10 bases between them. Germline V gene data show CDR1 as SGHRS and CDR2 as YFSETQ. CDR3 coding DNA: TGCGCCAGCAGCTTGGGGCACCCGGCAGAGACCCAGTACTTC. Its translation: CASSLGHPAETQYF.

This chain joins TRBV5-4 and TRBJ2-5, with a weak D call TRBD2 (7 bases). CDR3 size: 17 residues. Deletions cut 4 bases from V and 0 bases from J, with 19 bases between. Germline V CDR1 and CDR2: SGHNT, YYREEE (reference sequence). CDR3 in amino acids: CASSPGVGGGYQETQYF. CDR3 nucleotide sequence: TGTGCCAGCAGCCCTGGGGTAGGGGGGGGGTACCAAGAGACCCAGTACTTC.

In nucleotides, the CDR3 is TGTGCCAGCAGCCGTCCGGCGAGCGGGGGTATCACCGGGGAGCTGTTTTTT. Translating gives CASSRPASGGITGELFF. This sequence joins TRBV12-1 and TRBJ2-2; the table's D call of TRBD2 was not tested on the DNA. TRBV12-1 is listed as a pseudogene. This CDR3 has 17 amino acids.

The sample holds a few counts of this clone. The rearrangement links TRBV2 to TRBJ2-1, with 7 positions matching TRBD2. CDR3 length equals 13 residues. Germline CDR1 and CDR2: SNHLY and FYNNEI. J was trimmed by 6 bases and V by 3 bases; bases with no gene match: 2. The CDR3 DNA reads as TGTGCCAGCAGTGATCCTAGCGGCAATGAGCAGTTCTTC. Residues: CASSDPSGNEQFF.

V is TRBV6-5 and J is TRBJ1-2, with D perhaps TRBD1 (6 bases). This CDR3 is 11 amino acids long. With 6 bases removed from V and 8 bases from J, the gap between germline ends came to 10 bases. Germline-derived CDR1 and CDR2 are MNHEY and SVGAGI. CDR3 protein: CASRQGEGYTF. CDR3 nucleotide sequence: TGTGCCAGCAGACAGGGAGAAGGCTACACCTTC.

This clone occurred a few times. The V and J genes are TRBV7-2 and TRBJ2-2; 9 bases are shared with TRBD1. This CDR3 region has 17 residues. The germline V gene encodes CDR1 SGHTA and CDR2 FQGNSA. The J segment lost 3 bases and the V segment lost 5 bases, leaving 10 bases of the junction unmatched. CDR3 DNA sequence: TGTGCCAGCAGCCCGATAAGTGGGACAGGGTACACCGGGGAGCTGTTTTTT. Translating it yields CASSPISGTGYTGELFF.

This clone was counted only a few times. J is TRBJ1-2 and V is TRBV5-1, with D unresolved. This CDR3 comprises 13 residues. V dropped 4 bases and J dropped 2 bases, with 9 bases sitting between them. Germline lookup yields CDR1 SGHRS and CDR2 YFSETQ. CDR3 loop: CASSQTGNYGYTF. The CDR3 nucleotides are TGCGCCAGCAGCCAGACGGGGAACTATGGCTACACCTTC.

This clone was counted a single time. The chain combines TRBV5-1 with TRBJ1-2, with TRBD1 as a possible D gene (5 bases). The CDR3 runs 15 residues. Germline CDR1 SGHRS, CDR2 YFSETQ. V shed 2 bases and J shed 4 bases, with 15 bases lying between them. The CDR3 DNA reads TGCGCCAGCAGCTTAGAAAGGGGAATGGGCTATGGCTACACCTTC. Residues: CASSLERGMGYGYTF.